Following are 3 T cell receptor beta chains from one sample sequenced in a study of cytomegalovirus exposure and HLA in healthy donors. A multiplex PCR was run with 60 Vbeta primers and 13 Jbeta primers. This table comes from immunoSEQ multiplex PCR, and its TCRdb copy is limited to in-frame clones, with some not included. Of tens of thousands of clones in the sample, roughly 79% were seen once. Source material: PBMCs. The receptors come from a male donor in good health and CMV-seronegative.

CDR3 sequence: CASSSQSGNPMYEQFF. In nucleotides, the CDR3 is TGTGCCAGCAGCTCCCAAAGCGGGAACCCTATGTATGAGCAGTTCTTC. The rearrangement uses TRBV7-2 and TRBJ2-1; 7 positions match TRBD2. The V gene's germline CDR1 is SGHTA and CDR2 FQGNSA. Trimming removed 4 bases from V and 8 bases from J; junction bases left unmatched: 14. The CDR3 totals 16 residues.

Written as DNA, the CDR3 is TGTGCCAGCAGCTACATTACCGTTGACAGGGTTCCGGGCAATGGCTACACCTTC. Amino acids: CASSYITVDRVPGNGYTF. The chain combines TRBV7-9 with TRBJ1-2; TRBD1 aligns across 7 bases. V lost 4 bases and J lost 6; bases outside the gene matches: 20. Germline values: CDR1 SEHNR, CDR2 FQNEAQ (reference sequence). The CDR3 loop spans 18 amino acids.

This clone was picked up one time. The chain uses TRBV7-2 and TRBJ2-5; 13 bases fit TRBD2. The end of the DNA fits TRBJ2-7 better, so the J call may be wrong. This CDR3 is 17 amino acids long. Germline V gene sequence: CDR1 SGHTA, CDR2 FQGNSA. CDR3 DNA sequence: TGTGCCAGCAGCTTAGTAGGGGGACTAGCGGGGTACTACGAGCAGTACTTC. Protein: CASSLVGGLAGYYEQYF.